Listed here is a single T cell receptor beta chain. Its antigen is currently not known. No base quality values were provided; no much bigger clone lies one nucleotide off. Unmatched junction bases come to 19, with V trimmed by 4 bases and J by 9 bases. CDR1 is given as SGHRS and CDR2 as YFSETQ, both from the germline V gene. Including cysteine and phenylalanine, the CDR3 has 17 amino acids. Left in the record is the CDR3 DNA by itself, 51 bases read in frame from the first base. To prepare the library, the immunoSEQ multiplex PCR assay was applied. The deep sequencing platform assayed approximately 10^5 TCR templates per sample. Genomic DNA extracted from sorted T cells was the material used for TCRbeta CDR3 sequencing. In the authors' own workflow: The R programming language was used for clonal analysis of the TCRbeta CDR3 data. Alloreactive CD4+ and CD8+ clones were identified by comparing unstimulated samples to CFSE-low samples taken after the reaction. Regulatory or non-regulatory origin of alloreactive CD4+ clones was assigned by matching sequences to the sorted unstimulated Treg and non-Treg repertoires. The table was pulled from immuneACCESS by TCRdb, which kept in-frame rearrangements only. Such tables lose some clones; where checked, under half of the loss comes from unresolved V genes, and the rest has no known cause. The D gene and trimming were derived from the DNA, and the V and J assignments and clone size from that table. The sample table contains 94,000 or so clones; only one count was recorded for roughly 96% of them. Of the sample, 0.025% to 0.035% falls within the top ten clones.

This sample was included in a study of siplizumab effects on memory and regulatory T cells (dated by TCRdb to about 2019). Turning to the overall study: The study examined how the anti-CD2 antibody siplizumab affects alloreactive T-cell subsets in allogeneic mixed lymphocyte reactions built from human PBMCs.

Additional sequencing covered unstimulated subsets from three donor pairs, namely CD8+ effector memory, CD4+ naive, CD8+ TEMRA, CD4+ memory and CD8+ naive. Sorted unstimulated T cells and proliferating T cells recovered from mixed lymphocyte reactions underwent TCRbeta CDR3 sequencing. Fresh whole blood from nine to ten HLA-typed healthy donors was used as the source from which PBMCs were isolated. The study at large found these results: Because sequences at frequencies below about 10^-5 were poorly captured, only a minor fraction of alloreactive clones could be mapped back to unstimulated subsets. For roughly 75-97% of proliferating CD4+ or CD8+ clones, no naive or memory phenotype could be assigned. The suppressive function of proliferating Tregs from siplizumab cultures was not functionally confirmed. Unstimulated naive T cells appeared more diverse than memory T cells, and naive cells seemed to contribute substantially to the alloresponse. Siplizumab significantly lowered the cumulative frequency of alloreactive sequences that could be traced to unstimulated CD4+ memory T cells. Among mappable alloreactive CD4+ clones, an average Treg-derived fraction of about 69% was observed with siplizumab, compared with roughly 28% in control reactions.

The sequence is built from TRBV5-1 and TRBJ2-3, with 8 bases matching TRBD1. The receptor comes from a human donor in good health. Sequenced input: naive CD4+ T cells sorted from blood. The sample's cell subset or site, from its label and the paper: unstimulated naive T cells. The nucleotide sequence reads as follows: TGCGCCAGCAGCCCGACGTTAGACAGGGGCGGGATAGGCACGCAGTATTTT. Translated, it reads CASSPTLDRGGIGTQYF. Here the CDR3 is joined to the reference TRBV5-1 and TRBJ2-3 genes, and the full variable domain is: KAGVTQTPRYLIKTRGQQVTLSCSPISGHRSVSWYQQTPGQGLQFLFEYFSETQRNKGNFPGRFSGRQFSNSRSEMNVSTLELGDSALYLCASSPTLDRGGIGTQYFGPGTRLTVL.